This TCR beta chain was observed in a study of monozygotic twins with inflammatory bowel disease. General study points: Those with IBD had lower TCRbeta diversity (inverse Simpson) than their healthy co-twins did. No single strong signal or clonotype associated with IBD was supported.

This CDR3 comprises 18 residues. From germline, CDR1 is LNHNV and CDR2 YYDKDF (reference sequence). As for this clonotype: Its matching antigen is unknown.

Both TCRalpha and TCRbeta cDNA were subjected to two nested PCRs lasting approximately 16 and 10 cycles. TCRdb reprocessed the 5' RACE reads and reports one entry per CDR3 protein, with no DNA. The sample shows 300,000 to 400,000 distinct CDR3 sequences, and around 2% sits with its ten largest clones. The V call is TRBV15, the J call TRBJ1-1; the TRBD1 assignment by TCRdb is unverifiable without DNA. The receptor was derived from a human donor with ulcerative colitis or Crohn's disease, or a healthy co-twin of an affected twin (not recorded which). Sequenced input: blood. The chain's CDR3 is CATSKSGLTDYMNTEAFF.